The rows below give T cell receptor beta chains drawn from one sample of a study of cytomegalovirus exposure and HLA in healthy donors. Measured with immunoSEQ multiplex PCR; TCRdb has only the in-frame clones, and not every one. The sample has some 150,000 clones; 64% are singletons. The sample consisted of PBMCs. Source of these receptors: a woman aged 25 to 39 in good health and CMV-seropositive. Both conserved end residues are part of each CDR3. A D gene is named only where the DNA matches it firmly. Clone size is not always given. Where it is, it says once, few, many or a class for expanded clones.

CASSQGVYEQYF	TGCGCCAGCAGCCAAGGGGTTTACGAGCAGTACTTC	TRBV10-2	TRBJ2-7	.	.
CASSPSGDTDTQYF	TGCGCCAGCAGCCCTTCGGGGGACACAGATACGCAGTATTTT	TRBV5-1	TRBJ2-3	.	.
CASSDGGGIGANYGYTF	TGTGCCAGCAGTGACGGCGGGGGGATAGGAGCTAACTATGGCTACACCTTC	TRBV6-1	TRBJ1-2	.	.
CATGRAYGQPQHF	TGTGCCACCGGTCGTGCGTATGGTCAGCCCCAGCATTTT	TRBV15	TRBJ1-5	.	.
CASRLEASDEQFF	TGTGCCAGCAGACTTGAGGCTTCGGATGAGCAGTTCTTC	TRBV6-5	TRBJ2-1	.	.
CASSEARNSPLHF	TGTGCCAGCAGTGAAGCCCGTAATTCACCCCTCCACTTT	TRBV6-1	TRBJ1-6	.	.
CASSDARGGSRAFF	TGTGCCAGCAGCGACGCCCGGGGGGGATCACGAGCTTTCTTT	TRBV6-1	TRBJ1-1	.	.
CASSDHTGAGEEGTEAFF	TGTGCCAGCAGCGACCACACAGGGGCCGGGGAGGAGGGCACTGAAGCTTTCTTT	TRBV9	TRBJ1-1	TRBD1	.
CASSAWTSGVSYEQYF	TGCGCCAGCAGCGCCTGGACTAGCGGGGTTTCCTACGAGCAGTACTTC	TRBV5-1	TRBJ2-7	TRBD2	once
CASQELSPGETQYF	TGTGCCAGCCAAGAGCTATCTCCAGGGGAGACCCAGTACTTC	TRBV2	TRBJ2-5	.	once
CASSRTGPNTEAFF	TGTGCCAGCAGTAGGACAGGGCCGAACACTGAAGCTTTCTTT	TRBV2	TRBJ1-1	TRBD1	.
CSVRGLAGVHEQFF	TGCAGCGTTCGCGGACTAGCGGGAGTCCATGAGCAGTTCTTC	TRBV29-1	TRBJ2-1	TRBD2	once
CSSSLAPRGPRETQYF	TGTTCCAGCAGCTTAGCCCCCAGGGGGCCGAGAGAGACCCAGTACTTC	TRBV7-9	TRBJ2-5	TRBD1	.
CASSLGTGRLQETQYF	TGTGCCAGCAGCCTAGGGACAGGTCGTTTACAAGAGACCCAGTACTTC	TRBV7-2	TRBJ2-5	TRBD1	.
CASLRGGRASTDTQYF	TGTGCCTCCCTCAGGGGCGGGAGGGCTAGCACAGATACGCAGTATTTT	TRBV7-2	TRBJ2-3	TRBD2	.
CASSPTVYGYTF	TGTGCCAGCAGCCCGACAGTCTATGGCTACACCTTC	TRBV7-8	TRBJ1-2	.	.
CASSLGQGTNSPLHF	TGCGCCAGCAGCTTGGGACAGGGCACTAATTCACCCCTCCACTTT	TRBV5-1	TRBJ1-6	TRBD1	.
CASNTAGGNTGELFF	TGTGCCAGCAACACAGCGGGGGGGAACACCGGGGAGCTGTTTTTT	TRBV21-1	TRBJ2-2	.	once
CASSPQGANNNSPLHF	TGTGCCAGCAGTCCACAGGGGGCGAACAATAATTCACCCCTCCACTTT	TRBV2	TRBJ1-6	TRBD1	many
CASSYSGNDITYEQYF	TGTGCCAGCAGTTACTCTGGCAATGACATAACCTACGAGCAGTACTTC	TRBV6-5	TRBJ2-7	.	.
CAIRPPQGQGYGYTF	TGTGCCATCAGACCCCCCCAGGGGCAAGGCTATGGCTACACCTTC	TRBV10-3	TRBJ1-2	.	.